This TCR beta chain originates from a study of control samples from healthy donors and cancer patients. Repertoires were generated with immunoSEQ multiplex PCR, while TCRdb's copy carries only in-frame clones and drops some. Of roughly 170,000 clones in the sample, more than 85% were seen once. V gave up 2 bases and J gave up 4 bases; unmatched junction bases: 3. Per the germline V gene, CDR1 is LNHDA and CDR2 is SQIVND (reference sequence). This CDR3 spans 15 amino acids. The J gene is TRBJ2-2, the V gene TRBV19; 8 positions match TRBD2. This clonotype was obtained from a woman aged 40 to 50 in good health. What was sequenced was blood. CDR3 amino acids: CASSISGGGTGELFF. CDR3 DNA: TGTGCCAGTAGTATAAGCGGGGGCGGCACCGGGGAGCTGTTTTTT.